The clone carrying this T cell receptor beta chain was picked up a small number of times. What it binds is not known. The record originates from a study of T cells after posttransplantation cyclophosphamide. The study's findings and limits: Donor-recipient repertoire similarity was low at 1-2 months, rising over year one. After PTCy, TRB diversity resembled that of CNI/methotrexate controls. Tissue-infiltrating T cells from skin or gut overlapped little with blood T cells.

Here immunoSEQ multiplex PCR was the method, and the copy in TCRdb shows in-frame clones only, minus some. This sample has roughly 5,100 clones and no singletons, with roughly 15% in the ten largest. This CDR3 comprises 15 residues. With 0 bases clipped from V and 16 bases from J, the junction kept 6 bases outside the gene matches. Germline V gene data show CDR1 as MNHEY and CDR2 as SVGAGI. Busulfan-fludarabine conditioning, marrow transplant, and cyclophosphamide on days +3 and +4 were administered. Sample: PBMCs, taken after allogeneic stem cell transplant with posttransplant cyclophosphamide. The clonotype comes from a female patient younger than 45 who received an allogeneic stem cell transplant from an unrelated donor, was CMV-positive, and had acute and chronic GVHD. Some T cells may be graft donor cells. The chain is built from TRBV6-5 and TRBJ2-4; 16 bases map to TRBD2. The CDR3 reads CASSYSGLAGGPFYF. Written as DNA, the CDR3 is TGTGCCAGCAGTTACTCGGGACTAGCGGGAGGGCCCTTTTACTTC.